A single sample gave rise to the 6 T cell receptor beta chains below, sequenced in a study of CD8 T cells in ankylosing spondylitis. TCRdb analysed the 5' RACE reads with MiXCR anew, one entry per CDR3 protein. The sample yields around 42,000 distinct CDR3 sequences, around 2.8% seen once. Sequenced sample: blood, either unsorted or a sorted T cell fraction (not recorded which). These receptors came from a male donor with ankylosing spondylitis or in good health (not recorded which).

In this sample, this clonotype turned up many times. This sequence joins TRBV9 and TRBJ1-2, with 8 positions matching TRBD1. CDR3 length: 15 residues. Germline V gene sequence: CDR1 SGDLS, CDR2 YYNGEE. Trimming took 4 bases from V and 2 from J; bases not matched to a gene: 7. In nucleotides, the CDR3 is TGTGCCAGCAGCCCAAGGACAGGGACGAACTATGGCTACACCTTC. It codes for CASSPRTGTNYGYTF.

The table lists this clonotype with many counts. The genes are TRBV9 and TRBJ1-1, with a tentative D call TRBD1 (5 bases). This CDR3 region has 14 residues. V was trimmed by 4 bases and J by 3 bases, leaving 13 bases between them. Germline V gene lookup returns CDR1 SGDLS and CDR2 YYNGEE. CDR3 bases: TGTGCCAGCAGCCTAACGGGGGGGGACACTGAAGCTTTCTTT. Protein product: CASSLTGGDTEAFF.

This clonotype was observed many times. Here the CDR3 reads CASSLDSRTFYGYTF. The CDR3 DNA is TGTGCCAGCAGCCTTGACAGCCGCACCTTTTATGGCTACACCTTC. This chain links TRBV9 with TRBJ1-2; D is possibly TRBD1 (5 bases). Germline V gene lookup returns CDR1 SGDLS and CDR2 YYNGEE. CDR3 length: 15 amino acids. Trimming removed 4 bases at V and 5 bases at J, with 18 bases between.

This chain connects TRBV9 to TRBJ2-5; 11 bases map to TRBD1. The CDR3 runs to 17 residues. With V trimmed by 3 bases and J by 4 bases, 11 bases remained unmatched. In germline, CDR1 is SGDLS, CDR2 YYNGEE. CDR3 DNA: TGTGCCAGCAGCGCAGCGGGACAGGGGGAAGTGGGAGAGACCCAGTACTTC. Amino acids: CASSAAGQGEVGETQYF.

In its sample, this clonotype was seen many times. The chain is built from TRBV9 and TRBJ2-1; TRBD1 matches at 11 bases. This CDR3 is built from 16 residues. The germline V gene encodes CDR1 SGDLS and CDR2 YYNGEE. J gave up 6 bases and V 1 base, and 6 bases lay outside the gene matches. This CDR3 is CASSVSGQGASNEQFF. CDR3 DNA sequence: TGTGCCAGCAGCGTATCCGGACAGGGGGCCTCCAATGAGCAGTTCTTC. Full variable domain (remainder filled in from reference TRBV9 and TRBJ2-1): DSGVTQTPKHLITATGQRVTLRCSPRSGDLSVYWYQQSLDQGLQFLIQYYNGEERAKGNILERFSAQQFPDLHSELNLSSLELGDSALYFCASSVSGQGASNEQFFGPGTRLTVL.

This clonotype occurred many times. The chain joins TRBV9 to TRBJ2-1, with D possibly TRBD2 on 5 matching bases. Germline V gene sequence: CDR1 SGDLS, CDR2 YYNGEE. The CDR3 extends over 16 amino acids. Trimming pared 0 bases from V and 0 bases from J, leaving 10 bases between. CDR3 DNA sequence: TGTGCCAGCAGCGTAGATCGGGGAAGCTCCTACAATGAGCAGTTCTTC. Its translation: CASSVDRGSSYNEQFF.